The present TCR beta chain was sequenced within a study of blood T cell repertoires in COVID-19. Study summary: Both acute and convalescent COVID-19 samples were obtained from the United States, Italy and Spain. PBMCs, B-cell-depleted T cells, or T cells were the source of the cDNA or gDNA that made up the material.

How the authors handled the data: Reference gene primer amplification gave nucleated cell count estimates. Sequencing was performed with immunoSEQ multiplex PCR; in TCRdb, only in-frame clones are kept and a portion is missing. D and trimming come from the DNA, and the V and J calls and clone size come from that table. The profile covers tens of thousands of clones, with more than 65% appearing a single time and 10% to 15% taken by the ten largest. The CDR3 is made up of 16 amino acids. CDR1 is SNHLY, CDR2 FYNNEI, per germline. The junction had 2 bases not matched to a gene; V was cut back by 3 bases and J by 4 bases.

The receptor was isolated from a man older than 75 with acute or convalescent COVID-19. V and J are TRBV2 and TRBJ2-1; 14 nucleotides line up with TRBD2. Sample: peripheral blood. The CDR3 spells CASSETSGGAYNEQFF. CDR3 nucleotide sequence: TGTGCCAGCAGTGAGACTAGCGGGGGGGCTTACAATGAGCAGTTCTTC.